This T cell receptor (beta chain) derives from a study of blood T cell repertoires in COVID-19. Study overall: Both acute and convalescent COVID-19 samples were obtained from the United States, Italy and Spain. T cells, B-cell-depleted T cells, or PBMCs provided the cDNA or gDNA that served as material.

The length of the CDR3 is 14 residues. V lost 6 bases and J lost 4, with 12 bases in between. Germline V gene data show CDR1 as LNHNV and CDR2 as YYDKDF (reference sequence). Original processing methods: Counts of nucleated cells, estimated from reference gene primer amplification, were obtained. This table comes from immunoSEQ multiplex PCR, and its TCRdb copy is limited to in-frame clones, with some not included. V and J calls and clone size are copied from that table; D and trimming were computed from the DNA. Of more than 110,000 clones listed, less than 85% are singletons. The sequence was obtained from a human donor in a cohort sampled during active COVID-19. What was sequenced was peripheral blood. J is TRBJ2-2 and V is TRBV15; TRBD1 might be the D (5 bases). Written as DNA, the CDR3 is TGTGCCACCAGACCTCTCAGGGTCACCGGGGAGCTGTTTTTT. It translates to CATRPLRVTGELFF.